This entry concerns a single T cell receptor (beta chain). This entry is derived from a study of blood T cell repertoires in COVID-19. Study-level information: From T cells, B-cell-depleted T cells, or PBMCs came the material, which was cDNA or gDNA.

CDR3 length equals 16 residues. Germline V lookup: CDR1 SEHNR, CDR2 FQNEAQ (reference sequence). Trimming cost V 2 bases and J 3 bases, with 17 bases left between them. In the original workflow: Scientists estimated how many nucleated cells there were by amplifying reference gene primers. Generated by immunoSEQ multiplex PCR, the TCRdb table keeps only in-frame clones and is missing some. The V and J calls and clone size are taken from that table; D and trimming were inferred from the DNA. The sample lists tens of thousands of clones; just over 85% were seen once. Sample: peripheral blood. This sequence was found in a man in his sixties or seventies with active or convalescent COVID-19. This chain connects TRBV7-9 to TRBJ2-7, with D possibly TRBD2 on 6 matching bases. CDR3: CASSLKLSGGLYEQYF. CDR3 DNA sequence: TGTGCCAGCAGCTTAAAGCTTTCCGGGGGTCTCTACGAGCAGTACTTC.